The next 14 T cell receptor beta chains were all read from a single sample in a study of T cell changes during pregnancy in multiple sclerosis. The table came from immunoSEQ multiplex PCR; TCRdb's copy has only in-frame clones and leaves some out. This sample has tens of thousands of clones, with 80% to 90% found just once. The starting material was CD4+ T cells from peripheral blood mononuclear cells, obtained in the first trimester of pregnancy. The receptors were gathered from a female donor with multiple sclerosis, enrolled in a pregnancy study.

The chain combines TRBV30 with TRBJ2-3, with D maybe TRBD2 (5 bases). V lost 3 bases, J lost 0 bases, and 10 bases lay in between. Germline values: CDR1 GTSNPN, CDR2 SVGIG (reference sequence). The CDR3 runs 14 residues. This CDR3 is CAWRVGGSTDTQYF. DNA of the CDR3: TGTGCCTGGAGGGTCGGCGGGAGCACAGATACGCAGTATTTT.

CDR3 amino acids: CASSLGLQINEQYF. CDR3 nucleotides: TGCGCCAGCAGCTTGGGTTTACAGATCAACGAGCAGTACTTC. The chain carries TRBV5-1 and TRBJ2-7; D is undetermined. V lost 0 bases, J lost 5 bases, and 12 bases lay in between. The CDR3 is made up of 14 amino acids. Germline V gene sequence: CDR1 SGHRS, CDR2 YFSETQ.

The chain links TRBV9 to TRBJ2-7, with D perhaps TRBD2 (5 bases). The V and J ends lost 0 bases and 2 bases respectively, with 12 bases between them. The CDR3 covers 15 residues. Germline V gives CDR1 SGDLS, CDR2 YYNGEE. CDR3 coding DNA: TGTGCCAGCAGCGTAGAAGTTTTGGGAGCCTACGAGCAGTACTTC. Translating it yields CASSVEVLGAYEQYF.

The J gene is TRBJ2-2, the V gene TRBV7-2; possibly TRBD1 for D (6 bases). Per germline, CDR1 SGHTA and CDR2 FQGNSA. The CDR3 contains 15 residues. Trimming pared 1 base from V and 9 bases from J, leaving 15 bases between. CDR3 residues: CASSLGQAAFRELFF. In DNA, the CDR3 is TGTGCCAGCAGCTTAGGACAGGCTGCGTTCCGGGAGCTGTTTTTT. Together with reference TRBV7-2 and TRBJ2-2, the CDR3 gives the full variable domain: GAGVSQSPSNKVTEKGKDVELRCDPISGHTALYWYRQSLGQGLEFLIYFQGNSAPDKSGLPSDRFSAERTGGSVSTLTIQRTQQEDSAVYLCASSLGQAAFRELFFGEGSRLTVL.

This chain links TRBV6-5 with TRBJ1-2; 7 nucleotides agree with TRBD1. The CDR3 loop spans 15 amino acids. V lost 6 bases and J lost 7; bases outside the gene matches: 14. Germline values: CDR1 MNHEY, CDR2 SVGAGI. CDR3 in DNA: TGTGCCAGCAGAAACCTGGGACAGCAATACTTTGGCTACACCTTC. Translating gives CASRNLGQQYFGYTF.

This clone was counted a single time. This chain connects TRBV6-4 to TRBJ1-1, with 7 bases aligning to TRBD1. With V trimmed by 10 bases and J by 4 bases, 12 bases remained unmatched. The germline V gene has CDR1 MRHNA and CDR2 SNTAGT. The CDR3 is 14 amino acids. CDR3 DNA sequence: TGTGCCACCATGCCTGAGGGGGCGGGCACTGAAGCTTTCTTT. Translating it yields CATMPEGAGTEAFF.

The chain combines TRBV19 with TRBJ2-1; 11 nucleotides align to TRBD2. The junction had 11 bases not matched to a gene; V was cut back by 6 bases and J by 7 bases. This CDR3 spans 16 amino acids. Germline V CDR1 and CDR2: LNHDA, SQIVND (reference sequence). For the CDR3, the DNA is TGTGCCAGTAGCCGGGCCGGGACTAGCGGATGGAATGAGCAGTTCTTC. The encoded protein is CASSRAGTSGWNEQFF.

This chain connects TRBV19 to TRBJ2-2, with D unclear. The CDR3 loop spans 14 amino acids. Trimming stripped 5 bases from V and 6 bases from J, with 13 bases between. CDR1 and CDR2 from the germline V gene are LNHDA and SQIVND (reference sequence). In nucleotides, the CDR3 is TGTGCCAGTAGTCGTCTGGTCGCAGCCGGGGAGCTGTTTTTT. It specifies CASSRLVAAGELFF.

The chain is built from TRBV7-8 and TRBJ2-1, with D tentatively TRBD1 (5 bases). This CDR3 has 16 amino acids. Germline CDR1 is SGHVS and CDR2 is FQNEAQ. Deletions cut 3 bases from V and 1 base from J, with 13 bases between. This chain's CDR3 is CASSLIRQSSYNEQFF. CDR3 nucleotides: TGTGCCAGCAGCTTGATCCGACAGTCTTCCTACAATGAGCAGTTCTTC.

This chain links TRBV5-6 with TRBJ1-2, with D possibly matching TRBD1 (5 bases). Germline assignment: CDR1 SGHDT and CDR2 YYEEEE. V gave up 3 bases and J gave up 4 bases, with 13 bases separating them. The CDR3 sequence is 14 residues long. The CDR3 loop is CASSSGDSTYGYTF. The CDR3 bases are TGTGCCAGCAGCTCCGGCGACAGCACCTATGGCTACACCTTC.

This chain uses TRBV19 with TRBJ2-1; possible D gene TRBD2, 6 bases. In germline, CDR1 is LNHDA, CDR2 SQIVND (reference sequence). V was pared by 6 bases and J by 10 bases, with 19 bases between. The CDR3 runs 14 residues. The CDR3 reads CASSAGLVRTEQFF. CDR3 bases: TGTGCCAGTAGCGCGGGACTCGTCAGGACGGAGCAGTTCTTC.

The J gene is TRBJ1-6, the V gene TRBV21-1; TRBD1 was called by the table and not checked on the DNA. TRBV21-1 is marked as a pseudogene. This CDR3 is 17 amino acids long. CDR3 residues: CASSNFSGTGGDSPLHF. The CDR3 DNA sequence: TGTGCCAGCAGCAATTTCTCCGGGACAGGGGGCGATTCACCCCTCCACTTT.

J is TRBJ1-4 and V is TRBV29-1; tentative D call: TRBD1 (6 bases). CDR1 and CDR2 from the germline V gene are SQVTM and ANQGSEA. Trimming left V 7 bases short and J 8 bases short, with 17 bases between. The CDR3 is 13 residues long. CDR3 region: CSATPRGNEKLFF. As DNA, the CDR3 is TGCAGCGCGACGCCCAGGGGTAACGAAAAACTGTTTTTT. Complete variable domain (other parts from reference TRBV29-1 and TRBJ1-4): SAVISQKPSRDICQRGTSLTIQCQVDSQVTMMFWYRQQPGQSLTLIATANQGSEATYESGFVIDKFPISRPNLTFSTLTVSNMSPEDSSIYLCSATPRGNEKLFFGSGTQLSVL.

This sequence joins TRBV7-8 and TRBJ1-2; 10 bases match TRBD1. This CDR3 has 14 residues. The germline CDR1 and CDR2 sequences are SGHVS and FQNEAQ. With 5 bases clipped from V and 6 bases from J, the junction kept 6 bases outside the gene matches. The CDR3 coding sequence is TGTGCCAGCAGCCCCCCGGGACAGGGGCATGGCTACACCTTC. Its translation is CASSPPGQGHGYTF.